The 3 T cell receptor beta chains presented below share a single source sample, sequenced in a study of T cell responses to AZD1222 COVID-19 vaccine. Using immunoSEQ multiplex PCR, the repertoire was profiled, and TCRdb retains in-frame clones only, with some absent. The sample carries 90,000 to 120,000 clones, approximately 86% recorded once. Sequencing used peripheral blood, obtained on day 0 of AZD1222 vaccination. The origin of the receptors is an adult in good health.

The gene calls are TRBV6-1 and TRBJ2-1; D is unresolved. Germline loops: CDR1 MNHNS, CDR2 SASEGT. Trimming removed 2 bases at V and 4 bases at J, with 15 bases between. The CDR3 is made up of 16 amino acids. The CDR3 nucleotides are TGTGCCAGCAGTGAAAACATGGCTGGTGGTTACAATGAGCAGTTCTTC. Translating gives CASSENMAGGYNEQFF.

The genes are TRBV5-1 and TRBJ1-2, with 8 bases that match TRBD1. Germline CDR1 reads SGHRS; CDR2 reads YFSETQ. This CDR3 has 15 amino acids. Trimming took 0 bases from V and 6 from J; bases not matched to a gene: 7. The CDR3 sequence: CASSLAQGALNGYTF. Written as DNA, the CDR3 is TGCGCCAGCAGCTTGGCCCAGGGGGCTTTGAATGGCTACACCTTC.

The J gene is TRBJ2-5, the V gene TRBV7-7; D could derive from TRBD1 or TRBD2 (5 bases each). Per the germline V gene, CDR1 is SSHAT and CDR2 is FNYEAQ (reference sequence). The CDR3 sequence is 16 residues long. Trimming shortened V by 1 base and J by 6 bases, and 18 bases separated the two germline ends. CDR3 amino acids: CASSLDGTGWVKTQYF. The CDR3 DNA reads TGTGCCAGCAGCTTAGATGGGACCGGGTGGGTGAAGACCCAGTACTTC.